This T cell receptor beta chain originates from a study of B cell selection in AIRE deficiency. To note about this clone: The target antigen is unknown.

Assay: immunoSEQ multiplex PCR; the TCRdb copy retains only in-frame clones and omits some. The table has some 20,000 clones, around 97% seen once. The sorted conventional CD4 T cells were gated as CD4+CD127+. Germline lookup yields CDR1 LGHNA and CDR2 YNFKEQ. CDR3 length: 14 amino acids. The V gene lost 4 bases and the J gene lost 4 bases, with 12 bases spanning the gap. Study outcomes and limitations: Around 30% of healthy-shared Treg TCRbeta sequences appeared in patient Tconv cells. Healthy donors alone shared roughly 32% of several thousand Treg sequences; patients alone approximately 9.1%. Shared Treg sequences were biased toward short CDR3s with few non-templated nucleotide insertions.

The rearrangement uses TRBV4-2 and TRBJ2-3; D gene uncertain. The clonotype was recovered from a human donor with AIRE deficiency. Material: conventional CD4+ T cells sorted from PBMCs. The CDR3 nucleotides are TGTGCCAGCAGCCGTGAGGCCCTCGCAGATACGCAGTATTTT. Protein: CASSREALADTQYF.